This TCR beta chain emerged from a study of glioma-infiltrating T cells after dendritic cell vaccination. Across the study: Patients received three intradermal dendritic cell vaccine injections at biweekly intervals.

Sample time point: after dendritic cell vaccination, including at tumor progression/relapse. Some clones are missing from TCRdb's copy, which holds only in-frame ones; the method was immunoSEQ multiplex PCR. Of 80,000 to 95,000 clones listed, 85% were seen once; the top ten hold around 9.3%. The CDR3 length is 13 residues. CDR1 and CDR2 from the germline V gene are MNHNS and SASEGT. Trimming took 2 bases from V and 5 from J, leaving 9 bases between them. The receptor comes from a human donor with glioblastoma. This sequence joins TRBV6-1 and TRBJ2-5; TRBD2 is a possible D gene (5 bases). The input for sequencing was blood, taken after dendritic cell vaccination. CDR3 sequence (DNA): TGTGCCAGCAGTGAAAACTGGGAGGAGACCCAGTACTTC. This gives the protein CASSENWEETQYF.